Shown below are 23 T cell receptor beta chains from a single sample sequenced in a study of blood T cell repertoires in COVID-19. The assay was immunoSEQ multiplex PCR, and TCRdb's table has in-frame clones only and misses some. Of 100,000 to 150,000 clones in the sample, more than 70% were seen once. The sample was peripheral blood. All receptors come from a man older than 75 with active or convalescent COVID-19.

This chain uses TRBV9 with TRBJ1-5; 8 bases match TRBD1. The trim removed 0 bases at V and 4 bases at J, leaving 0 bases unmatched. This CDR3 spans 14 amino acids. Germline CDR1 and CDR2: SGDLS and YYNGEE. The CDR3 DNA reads TGTGCCAGCAGCGTAGGGACAGGGAATCAGCCCCAGCATTTT. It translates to CASSVGTGNQPQHF.

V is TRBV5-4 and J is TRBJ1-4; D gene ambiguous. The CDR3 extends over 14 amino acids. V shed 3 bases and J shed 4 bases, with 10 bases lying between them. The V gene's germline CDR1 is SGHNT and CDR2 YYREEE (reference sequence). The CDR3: CASSWAGNNEKLFF. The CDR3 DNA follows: TGTGCCAGCAGCTGGGCAGGAAATAATGAAAAACTGTTTTTT.

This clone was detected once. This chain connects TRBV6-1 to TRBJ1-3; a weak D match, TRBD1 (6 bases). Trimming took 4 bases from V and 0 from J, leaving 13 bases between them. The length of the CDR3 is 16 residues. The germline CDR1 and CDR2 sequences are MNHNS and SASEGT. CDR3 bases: TGTGCCAGCAGTGGTCCGGGACACCTCTCTGGAAACACCATATATTTT. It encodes CASSGPGHLSGNTIYF.

The CDR3 loop is CASSRTGQETQYF. CDR3 coding DNA: TGTGCCAGCAGTAGGACAGGGCAAGAGACCCAGTACTTC. The chain has TRBV6-5 and TRBJ2-5, with 8 nucleotides matching TRBD1. CDR1 MNHEY and CDR2 SVGAGI come from the germline V gene. The CDR3 contains 13 residues. V gave up 5 bases and J gave up 2 bases; unmatched junction bases: 1.

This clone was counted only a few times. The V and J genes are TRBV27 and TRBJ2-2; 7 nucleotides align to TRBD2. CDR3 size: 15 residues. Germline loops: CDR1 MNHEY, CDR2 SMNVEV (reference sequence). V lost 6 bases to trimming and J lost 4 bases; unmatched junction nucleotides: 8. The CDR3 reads CASSPPGLLTGELFF. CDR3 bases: TGTGCCAGCAGCCCGCCGGGACTACTCACCGGGGAGCTGTTTTTT.

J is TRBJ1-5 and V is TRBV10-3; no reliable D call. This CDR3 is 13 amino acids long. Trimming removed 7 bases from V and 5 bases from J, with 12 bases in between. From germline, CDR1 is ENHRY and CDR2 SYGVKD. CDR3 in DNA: TGTGCCATCACTGGGGAGCGGGATCAGCCCCAGCATTTT. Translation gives CAITGERDQPQHF.

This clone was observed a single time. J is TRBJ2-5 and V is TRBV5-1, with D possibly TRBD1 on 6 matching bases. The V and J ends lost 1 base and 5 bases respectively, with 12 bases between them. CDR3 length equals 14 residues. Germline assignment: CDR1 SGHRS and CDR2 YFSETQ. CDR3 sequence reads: CASSLNRARETQYF. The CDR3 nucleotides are TGCGCCAGCAGCTTGAACAGGGCGAGGGAGACCCAGTACTTC.

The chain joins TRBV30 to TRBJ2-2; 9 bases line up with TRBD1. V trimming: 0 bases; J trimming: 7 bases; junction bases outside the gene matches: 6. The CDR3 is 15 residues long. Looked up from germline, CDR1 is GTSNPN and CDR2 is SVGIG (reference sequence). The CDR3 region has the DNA TGTGCCTGGAGTGTACAGGGGGCGCCTCACGGGGAGCTGTTTTTT. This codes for CAWSVQGAPHGELFF.

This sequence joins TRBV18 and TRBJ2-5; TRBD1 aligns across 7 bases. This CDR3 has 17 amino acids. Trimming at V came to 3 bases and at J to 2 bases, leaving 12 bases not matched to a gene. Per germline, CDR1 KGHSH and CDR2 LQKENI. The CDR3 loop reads CASSPSRTGPSQETQYF. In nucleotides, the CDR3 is TGTGCCAGCTCACCCTCGAGGACAGGCCCATCACAAGAGACCCAGTACTTC.

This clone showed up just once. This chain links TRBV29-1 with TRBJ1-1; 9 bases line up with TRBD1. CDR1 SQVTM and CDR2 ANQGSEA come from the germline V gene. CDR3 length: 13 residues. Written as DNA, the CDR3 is TGCAGTTATAAGGGACAGGGCAACACTGAAGCTTTCTTT. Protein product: CSYKGQGNTEAFF.

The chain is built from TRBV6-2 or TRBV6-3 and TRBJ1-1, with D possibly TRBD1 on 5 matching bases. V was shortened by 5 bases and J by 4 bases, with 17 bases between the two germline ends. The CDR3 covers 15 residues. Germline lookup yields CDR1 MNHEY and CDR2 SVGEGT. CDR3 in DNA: TGTGCCAGCAGTCGTATCCGGGACTCCTTCACTGAAGCTTTCTTT. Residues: CASSRIRDSFTEAFF.

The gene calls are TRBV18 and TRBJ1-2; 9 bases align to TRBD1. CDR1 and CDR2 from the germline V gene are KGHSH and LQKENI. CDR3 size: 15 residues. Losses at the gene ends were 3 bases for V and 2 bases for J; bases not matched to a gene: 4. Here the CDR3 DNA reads TGTGCCAGCTCACCGCGGACAGGGGAGAACTATGGCTACACCTTC. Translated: CASSPRTGENYGYTF.

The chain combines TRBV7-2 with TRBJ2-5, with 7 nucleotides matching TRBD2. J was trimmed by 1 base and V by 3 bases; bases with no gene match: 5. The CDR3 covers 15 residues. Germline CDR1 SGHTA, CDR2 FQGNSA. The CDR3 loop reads CASSFLAGAQETQYF. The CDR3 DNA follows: TGTGCCAGCAGCTTCCTCGCGGGAGCCCAAGAGACCCAGTACTTC.

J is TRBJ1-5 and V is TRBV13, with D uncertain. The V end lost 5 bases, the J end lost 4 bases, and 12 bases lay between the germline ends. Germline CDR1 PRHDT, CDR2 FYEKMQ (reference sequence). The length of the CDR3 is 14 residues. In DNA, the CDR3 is TGTGCCAGCAGCGAGAACAGATTTAATCAGCCCCAGCATTTT. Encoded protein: CASSENRFNQPQHF.

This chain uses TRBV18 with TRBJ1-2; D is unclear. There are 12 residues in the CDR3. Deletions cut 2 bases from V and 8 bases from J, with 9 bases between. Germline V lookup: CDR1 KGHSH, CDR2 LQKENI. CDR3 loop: CASSPAGRGYTF. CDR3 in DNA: TGTGCCAGCTCACCAGCGGGAAGAGGCTACACCTTC. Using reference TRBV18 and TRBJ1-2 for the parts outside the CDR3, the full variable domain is NAGVMQNPRHLVRRRGQEARLRCSPMKGHSHVYWYRQLPEEGLKFMVYLQKENIIDESGMPKERFSAEFPKEGPSILRIQQVVRGDSAAYFCASSPAGRGYTFGSGTRLTVV.

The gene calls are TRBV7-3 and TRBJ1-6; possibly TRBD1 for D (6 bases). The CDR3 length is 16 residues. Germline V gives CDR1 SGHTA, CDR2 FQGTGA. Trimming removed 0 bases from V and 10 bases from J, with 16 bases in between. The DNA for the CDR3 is TGTGCCAGCAGCTTAACCGGGGCCAAACAGGGCTCACCCCTCCACTTT. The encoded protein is CASSLTGAKQGSPLHF.

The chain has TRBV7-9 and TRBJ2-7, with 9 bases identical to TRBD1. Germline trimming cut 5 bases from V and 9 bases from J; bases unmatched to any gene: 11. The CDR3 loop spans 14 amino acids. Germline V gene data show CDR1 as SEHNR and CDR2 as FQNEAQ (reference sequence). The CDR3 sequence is CASSPSGDRVRQYF. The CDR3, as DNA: TGTGCCAGCAGCCCAAGCGGGGACAGGGTAAGGCAGTACTTC.

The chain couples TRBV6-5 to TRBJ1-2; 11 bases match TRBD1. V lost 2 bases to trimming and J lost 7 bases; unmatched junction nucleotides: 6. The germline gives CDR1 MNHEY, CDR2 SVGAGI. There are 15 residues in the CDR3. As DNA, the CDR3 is TGTGCCAGCAGTTACGGAGGACAGGGGGCGGCTGGCTACACCTTC. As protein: CASSYGGQGAAGYTF.

The CDR3 spells CASSFQGANYGYTF. CDR3 nucleotide sequence: TGTGCCAGCAGCTTTCAGGGGGCAAACTATGGCTACACCTTC. The rearrangement links TRBV7-2 to TRBJ1-2; 8 positions agree with TRBD1. This CDR3 comprises 14 residues. V lost 3 bases, J lost 2 bases, and 2 bases stayed unmatched. In germline, CDR1 is SGHTA, CDR2 FQGNSA.

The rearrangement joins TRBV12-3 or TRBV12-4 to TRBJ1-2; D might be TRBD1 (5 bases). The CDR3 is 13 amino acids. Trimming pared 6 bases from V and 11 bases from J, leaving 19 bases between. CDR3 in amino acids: CASSTTREFRYTF. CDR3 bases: TGTGCCAGCAGCACCACCAGGGAATTCAGGTACACCTTC.

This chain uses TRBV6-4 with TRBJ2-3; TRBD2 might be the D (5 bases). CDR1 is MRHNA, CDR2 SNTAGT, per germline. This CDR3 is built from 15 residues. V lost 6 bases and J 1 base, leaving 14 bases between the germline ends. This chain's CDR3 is CASSPRLGGTDTQYF. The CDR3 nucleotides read TGTGCCAGCAGCCCCAGACTGGGAGGCACAGATACGCAGTATTTT.

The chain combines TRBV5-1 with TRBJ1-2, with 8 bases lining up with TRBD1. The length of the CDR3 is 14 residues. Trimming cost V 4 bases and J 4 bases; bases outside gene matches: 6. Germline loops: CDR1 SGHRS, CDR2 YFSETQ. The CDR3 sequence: CASSPGTGVYGYTF. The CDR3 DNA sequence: TGCGCCAGCAGCCCCGGGACAGGAGTCTATGGCTACACCTTC. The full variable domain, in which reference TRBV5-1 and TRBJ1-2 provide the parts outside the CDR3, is KAGVTQTPRYLIKTRGQQVTLSCSPISGHRSVSWYQQTPGQGLQFLFEYFSETQRNKGNFPGRFSGRQFSNSRSEMNVSTLELGDSALYLCASSPGTGVYGYTFGSGTRLTVV.

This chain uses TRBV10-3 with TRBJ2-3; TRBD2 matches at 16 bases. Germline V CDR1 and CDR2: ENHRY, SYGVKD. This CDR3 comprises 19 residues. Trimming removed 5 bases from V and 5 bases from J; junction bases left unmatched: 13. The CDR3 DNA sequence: TGTGCCATCAGTCAGAATCCGGGACTAGCGGGGGGGCGAGGAGATACGCAGTATTTT. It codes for CAISQNPGLAGGRGDTQYF.